The present entry profiles one T cell receptor beta chain with its context. This sample was included in a study of blood T cell repertoires in COVID-19. The wider study: In Cohort 3, a recovered donor had either two negative PCRs, clearance, or symptom resolution. Sample material is recorded as cDNA or gDNA derived from T cells, B-cell-depleted T cells, or PBMCs.

Living in roughly 23 US areas, the participants were between roughly 18 and 89 years of age. In the original analysis: Nucleated cell counts were estimated from reference gene primer amplification. Sequencing used immunoSEQ multiplex PCR; TCRdb keeps in-frame clones, though not all of them. For V, J and clone size, that table is used; D and trimming come from the DNA. The table lists more than 300,000 clones, around 87% of them singletons. This clonotype originated in a man between 40 and 49 years old in a cohort exposed to, infected with or recovered from COVID-19 (not recorded which). The specimen sequenced was PBMCs or T cells enriched from blood (not recorded which).

The CDR3 region is CASSQGTGAGGTDTQYF. The DNA for the CDR3 is TGTGCCAGCAGCCAAGGGACTGGAGCGGGTGGCACAGATACGCAGTATTTT. V gene TRBV4-2 combines with J gene TRBJ2-3, with a tentative D call TRBD2 (6 bases). Per the germline V gene, CDR1 is LGHNA and CDR2 is YNFKEQ. This CDR3 is built from 17 residues. Trimming took off 1 base at V and 1 base at J, with 15 bases between the two ends.